The next 2 T cell receptor beta chains were all read from a single sample in a study of blood T cell repertoires in COVID-19. The data were produced by immunoSEQ multiplex PCR, yet TCRdb's version contains in-frame clones alone and is incomplete. The table has some 130,000 clones, approximately 90% seen once; the top ten hold about 4.4%. The sequenced material came from peripheral blood. Receptors were obtained from a man aged 55-75 years with COVID-19, enrolled during active disease.

The genes are TRBV11-2 and TRBJ2-5, with 9 bases matching TRBD2. J was trimmed by 5 bases and V by 1 base; bases with no gene match: 11. The CDR3 length is 17 residues. Germline V lookup: CDR1 SGHAT, CDR2 FQNNGV. The CDR3 nucleotides read TGTGCCAGCAGCTTAGCCCCAGCGGGGGGATGGATCGAGACCCAGTACTTC. Its protein is CASSLAPAGGWIETQYF.

The rearrangement links TRBV6-5 to TRBJ2-4, with 8 positions matching TRBD1. The CDR3 contains 14 residues. V was clipped by 6 bases and J by 8 bases; unmatched bases: 9. Germline CDR1 is MNHEY and CDR2 is SVGAGI. This CDR3 is CASRLDRGRDIQYF. The CDR3, as DNA: TGTGCCAGCAGACTAGACAGGGGCAGGGACATTCAGTACTTC.